This TCR beta chain was sequenced in a study of cytomegalovirus exposure and HLA in healthy donors. In regard to this clone: Its specificity is unknown.

The PCR contained 60 Vbeta and 13 Jbeta primers. Data came from immunoSEQ multiplex PCR; TCRdb stores just in-frame clones and leaves some out. The sample has approximately 98,000 clones, over 70% seen once. Study results and limitations: Presence/absence results assume similar sequencing depth per donor, which may not hold. Some TCR beta chains (about 180 of them) were listed as cytomegalovirus-associated. Available immune exposure information covered CMV serostatus only. Associated with HLA alleles at 0.05 false discovery rate in a later analysis were around 15,000 TCR beta sequences.

This clonotype was sampled from a man between 18 and 29 years old in good health and CMV-seropositive. The sample was PBMCs.

CDR3 DNA: TGTGCCAGCAGCTTGGGGCAGGGGGTGGGCTATGGCTACACCTTC. Translation: CASSLGQGVGYGYTF. The chain uses TRBV5-4 and TRBJ1-2; 7 bases agree with TRBD1. With 0 bases clipped from V and 4 bases from J, the junction kept 6 bases outside the gene matches. The CDR3 is 15 amino acids. CDR1 and CDR2 (germline): SGHNT, YYREEE (reference sequence).